Below, 11 T cell receptor beta chains from the same sample are listed, as sequenced in a study of blood T cell repertoires in acute mononucleosis. Clones were sequenced by immunoSEQ multiplex PCR, and TCRdb holds only the in-frame ones, with some missing. Found here are 6,000 to 8,500 clones, less than 30% of them singletons; the top ten hold around 30%. Time point in this sample: acute infectious mononucleosis, at clinical presentation within 2 weeks of symptom onset (visit 1). Sequencing used EBV YVL epitope tetramer+ CD8+ T cells sorted from PBMCs, obtained during acute infectious mononucleosis. Noted subset: CD8 T cells binding a tetramer with EBV BRLF1 109-117 peptide (YVL-BR). These receptors were obtained from a young woman with infectious mononucleosis caused by EBV.

V is TRBV5-4 and J is TRBJ2-7; 11 bases match TRBD2. Germline V gene data show CDR1 as SGHNT and CDR2 as YYREEE (reference sequence). J gave up 6 bases and V 7 bases, and 12 bases lay outside the gene matches. The CDR3 is 15 residues long. The CDR3 DNA is TGTGCCAGCTTGTCAGTAGGCCTAGCGGGAGGCGAGCAGTACTTC. Its protein is CASLSVGLAGGEQYF.

V and J are TRBV30 and TRBJ2-1, with D possibly matching TRBD2 (6 bases). Germline values: CDR1 GTSNPN, CDR2 SVGIG (reference sequence). V gave up 3 bases and J gave up 10 bases, with 19 bases separating them. The CDR3 covers 14 residues. CDR3 amino acids: CAWSRPGLQGEQFF. CDR3 nucleotide sequence: TGTGCCTGGAGCCGCCCGGGACTCCAAGGGGAGCAGTTCTTC.

This clone was counted a few times. The chain couples TRBV23-1 to TRBJ1-1; no clear D gene. TRBV23-1 is placed among ORFs of uncertain function. V lost 1 base to trimming and J lost 7 bases, with 10 bases between them. The length of the CDR3 is 13 residues. The CDR3 region is CASSQYRLNEAFF. CDR3 DNA sequence: TGCGCCAGCAGTCAATATAGGTTAAATGAAGCTTTCTTT.

By share, this clone ranks as medium-sized. The V gene is TRBV7-6, the J gene TRBJ2-2; D ambiguous. The CDR3 is 17 residues long. Germline values: CDR1 SGHVS, CDR2 FNYEAQ. V was clipped by 2 bases and J by 0 bases, with 13 bases between them. Here the CDR3 DNA reads TGTGCCAGCAGCTTATTACTCGGCAGCGCGAACACCGGGGAGCTGTTTTTT. Translated: CASSLLLGSANTGELFF.

This clone qualifies as medium-sized (0.01 to 0.1%). The chain uses TRBV13 and TRBJ2-7; 7 nucleotides agree with TRBD1. Germline CDR1 reads PRHDT; CDR2 reads FYEKMQ (reference sequence). The CDR3 is 14 residues long. Trimming removed 5 bases from V and 4 bases from J; junction bases left unmatched: 8. CDR3 loop: CASSPWDSLYEQYF. CDR3 sequence (DNA): TGTGCCAGCAGCCCCTGGGACAGCCTTTACGAGCAGTACTTC.

V usage is TRBV25-1 and J usage is TRBJ2-1; D is possibly TRBD2 (5 bases). Deletions cut 6 bases from V and 5 bases from J, with 11 bases between. This CDR3 has 13 amino acids. CDR1 and CDR2 (germline): MGHDK, SYGVNS. CDR3 sequence: CASSLDGDNEQFF. CDR3 DNA: TGTGCCAGCAGCTTAGACGGGGACAATGAGCAGTTCTTC.

This clone was recorded at least ten times. This chain joins TRBV6-1 and TRBJ1-2; possibly TRBD1 for D (6 bases). Between the trimmed V and J ends, which lost 7 bases and 2 bases, there was a span of 14 bases. Germline V gene lookup returns CDR1 MNHNS and CDR2 SASEGT. The CDR3 runs 14 residues. CDR3 DNA sequence: TGTGCCAGCACTCCTGGACAGCCCAACTATGGCTACACCTTC. Its protein product is CASTPGQPNYGYTF.

The table lists this clone with a few counts. A far larger clone is off by one base, so a read error is likely. The CDR3 DNA sequence: TGCCCCAGCAGCTTGGCCGGGGGGGGGCCAAGTGGCTACACCTTC. It translates to CPSSLAGGGPSGYTF. The chain uses TRBV5-1 and TRBJ1-2, with D possibly TRBD1 on 6 matching bases. The CDR3 length is 15 residues. Germline CDR1 and CDR2: SGHRS and YFSETQ.

The sample holds many counts of this clone. The rearrangement joins TRBV7-2 to TRBJ1-6; TRBD1 might be the D (5 bases). The V end was cut by 2 bases, the J end by 7 bases, with 21 bases between. Germline-derived CDR1 and CDR2 are SGHTA and FQGNSA. The length of the CDR3 is 18 residues. CDR3 amino acids: CASSLTGETWGENSPLHF. The CDR3 DNA follows: TGTGCCAGCAGCTTAACGGGCGAGACCTGGGGGGAAAATTCACCCCTCCACTTT.

A note on this clone: Just one base apart from a much larger clone, this may be a read error. The V call is TRBV10-1, the J call TRBJ2-7, with D perhaps TRBD1 (5 bases). Germline loops: CDR1 WNHNN, CDR2 SYGVQD (reference sequence). V was pared by 1 base and J by 7 bases, with 17 bases between. There are 15 residues in the CDR3. The CDR3 DNA follows: TGCGCCAGCAGTGAGTTTCCGCTTTCAGGGCAGGAGCAGTACTTC. Residues: CASSEFPLSGQEQYF.

On this clone itself: It is likely a read error: a sequence one base away is far more abundant. V and J are TRBV5-6 and TRBJ2-1; D is unresolved. Deletions cut 3 bases from V and 10 bases from J, with 20 bases between. The CDR3 spans 15 residues. CDR1 SGHDT and CDR2 YYEEEE come from the germline V gene. DNA of the CDR3: TGTGCCAGCAGCTCGAGTGAGGTGGGAATGTACGAGCAGTTCTTC. Protein: CASSSSEVGMYEQFF.